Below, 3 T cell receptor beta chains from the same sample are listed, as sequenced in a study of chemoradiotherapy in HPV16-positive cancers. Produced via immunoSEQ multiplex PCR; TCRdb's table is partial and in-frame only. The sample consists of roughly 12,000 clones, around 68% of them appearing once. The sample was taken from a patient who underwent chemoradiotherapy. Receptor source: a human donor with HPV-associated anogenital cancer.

CDR3 nucleotides: TGTGCCAGCAGCGCACCGGGGGGACCTACATCCTACGAGCAGTACTTC. This sequence encodes CASSAPGGPTSYEQYF. The rearrangement links TRBV5-5 to TRBJ2-7; the match to TRBD2 covers 7 bases. This CDR3 comprises 16 residues. Germline values: CDR1 SGHKS, CDR2 YYEKEE (reference sequence). V lost 4 bases, J lost 1 base, and 11 bases stayed unmatched.

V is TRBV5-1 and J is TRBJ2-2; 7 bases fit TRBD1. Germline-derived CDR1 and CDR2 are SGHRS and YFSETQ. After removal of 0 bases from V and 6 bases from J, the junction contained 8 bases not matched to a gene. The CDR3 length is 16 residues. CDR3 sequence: CASSLEGGPRAGELFF. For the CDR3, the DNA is TGCGCCAGCAGCTTGGAAGGGGGCCCCCGGGCCGGGGAGCTGTTTTTT.

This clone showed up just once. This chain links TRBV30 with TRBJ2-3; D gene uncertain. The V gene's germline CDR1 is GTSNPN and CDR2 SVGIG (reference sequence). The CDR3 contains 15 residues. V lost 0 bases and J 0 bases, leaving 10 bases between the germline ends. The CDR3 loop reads CAWSVRRSSTDTQYF. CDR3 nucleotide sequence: TGTGCCTGGAGTGTACGGCGAAGCAGCACAGATACGCAGTATTTT.